The entry below gives a single T cell receptor (beta chain) sequence along with its context. Antigen unknown. The sample belongs to a study of T cell repertoires in cytomegalovirus infection. Across the study: It can be stated that public TCR beta signatures indicated CMV infection as well as a matching HLA type.

The CDR3 runs to 15 residues. Looked up from germline, CDR1 is SEHNR and CDR2 is FQNEAQ (reference sequence). With V trimmed by 4 bases and J by 3 bases, 5 bases remained unmatched. A single record per CDR3 protein comes from TCRdb applying MiXCR to the reads. The table has some 940,000 distinct CDR3 sequences, approximately 31% seen once. Findings and caveats of the study: Carriers of CMV and the relevant HLA type were discriminated by public TCR beta frequency. Ex vivo, HLA-C-restricted CMV-specific TCR beta clonotypes prevailed over the rest of the response.

The material was cultured CD8+ T cells from PBMCs, obtained from culture after CMV antigen stimulation. This receptor was taken from a human donor in good health (CMV status not recorded). Some clones in this sample may be carry-over from other donors' samples. The chain combines TRBV7-9 with TRBJ2-7; 11 bases are a match to TRBD1. The DNA of the CDR3 is TGTGCCAGCAGCTCGTCGGACAGGGGGCTCTACGAGCAGTACTTC. Translating it yields CASSSSDRGLYEQYF.